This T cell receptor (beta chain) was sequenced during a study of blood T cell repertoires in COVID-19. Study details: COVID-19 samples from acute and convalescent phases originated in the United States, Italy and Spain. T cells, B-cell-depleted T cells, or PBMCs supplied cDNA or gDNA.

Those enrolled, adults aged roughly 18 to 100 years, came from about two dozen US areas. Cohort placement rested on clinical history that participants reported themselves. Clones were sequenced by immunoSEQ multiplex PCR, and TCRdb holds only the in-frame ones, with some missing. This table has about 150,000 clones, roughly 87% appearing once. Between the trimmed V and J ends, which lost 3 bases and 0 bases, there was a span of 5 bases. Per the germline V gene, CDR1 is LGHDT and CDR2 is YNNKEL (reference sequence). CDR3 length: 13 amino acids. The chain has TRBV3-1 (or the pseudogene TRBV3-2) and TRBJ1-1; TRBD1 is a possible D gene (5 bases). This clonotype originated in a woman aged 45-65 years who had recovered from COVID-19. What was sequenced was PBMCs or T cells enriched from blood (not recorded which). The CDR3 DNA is TGTGCCAGCAGCCACAGGGTGAACACTGAAGCTTTCTTT. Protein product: CASSHRVNTEAFF.